Listed here is a single T cell receptor beta chain. Trimming removed 5 bases from V and 4 bases from J, with 8 bases in between. Germline V gene data show CDR1 as SGHTA and CDR2 as FQGNSA. The CDR3 length is 12 residues. Sequencing was performed with immunoSEQ multiplex PCR; in TCRdb, only in-frame clones are kept and a portion is missing. The sample has around 150,000 clones, about 93% seen once; the top ten hold around 7.1%. This entry comes from a study of T cell responses to AZD1222 COVID-19 vaccine. This chain links TRBV7-2 with TRBJ1-2; the D is unclear. The sequence was collected from an adult who received the AZD1222 COVID-19 vaccine. The material was peripheral blood, obtained 28 days after the second AZD1222 dose. Here the CDR3 DNA reads TGTGCCAGCAGCCCCTCGATCTATGGCTACACCTTC. Protein product: CASSPSIYGYTF.